The 27 T cell receptor beta chains below were found in one sample sequenced in a study of blood T cell repertoires in COVID-19. The data were produced by immunoSEQ multiplex PCR, yet TCRdb's version contains in-frame clones alone and is incomplete. The sample shows a few hundred thousand clones, about 85% of them seen only once. The sequencing input was peripheral blood. All receptors derive from a human donor with COVID-19, enrolled during active disease. The donor label of this sample is uncertain.

The genes are TRBV7-9 and TRBJ2-1; D may be TRBD2 (5 bases). The germline V gene has CDR1 SEHNR and CDR2 FQNEAQ (reference sequence). Trimming removed 3 bases at V and 9 bases at J, with 15 bases between. The CDR3 loop spans 14 amino acids. In nucleotides, the CDR3 is TGTGCCAGCAGCTTTGGTGGAGGTTTGGTTGAGCAGTTCTTC. It codes for CASSFGGGLVEQFF. The whole variable domain, filled in from reference TRBV7-9 and TRBJ2-1, reads DTGVSQNPRHKITKRGQNVTFRCDPISEHNRLYWYRQTLGQGPEFLTYFQNEAQLEKSRLLSDRFSAERPKGSFSTLEIQRTEQGDSAMYLCASSFGGGLVEQFFGPGTRLTVL.

The rearrangement joins TRBV5-8 to TRBJ2-1, with a tentative D call TRBD2 (6 bases). This CDR3 spans 15 amino acids. CDR1 is SGHTS, CDR2 YDEGEE, per germline. V was clipped by 5 bases and J by 0 bases, with 12 bases between them. The CDR3 DNA is TGTGCCAGCAGTCAGGAGGGAAGCTCCTACAATGAGCAGTTCTTC. This codes for CASSQEGSSYNEQFF.

The chain employs TRBV19 and TRBJ1-5; no reliable D call. The CDR3 has 12 residues. V was clipped by 6 bases and J by 6 bases, with 9 bases between them. Germline V gene data show CDR1 as LNHDA and CDR2 as SQIVND (reference sequence). CDR3 coding DNA: TGTGCCAGTAGCGGCGGTGGTCAGCCCCAGCATTTT. This sequence encodes CASSGGGQPQHF. Together with reference TRBV19 and TRBJ1-5, the CDR3 gives the full variable domain: DGGITQSPKYLFRKEGQNVTLSCEQNLNHDAMYWYRQDPGQGLRLIYYSQIVNDFQKGDIAEGYSVSREKKESFPLTVTSAQKNPTAFYLCASSGGGQPQHFGDGTRLSIL.

The rearrangement uses TRBV5-3 and TRBJ1-4, with no clear D. Being an ORF, TRBV5-3 has a function that is uncertain. V was clipped by 4 bases and J by 7 bases, with 17 bases between them. The CDR3 contains 15 residues. CDR3 sequence (DNA): TGTGCCAGAAGCGTATCGGGGAAGGTGGGTGAAAAACTGTTTTTT. This translates into CARSVSGKVGEKLFF.

The J gene is TRBJ1-1, the V gene TRBV18, with TRBD1 matching 7 bases. Germline lookup yields CDR1 KGHSH and CDR2 LQKENI. V was pared by 3 bases and J by 8 bases, with 6 bases of the junction left unmatched. CDR3 length: 13 residues. The CDR3, as DNA: TGTGCCAGCTCACCGCCCACAGGGGCAGAAGCTTTCTTT. As protein: CASSPPTGAEAFF.

DNA for the CDR3: TGTGCCAGCACCCCTGGGGCCCTCAATCAGCCCCAGCATTTT. Protein product: CASTPGALNQPQHF. The V call is TRBV6-2 or TRBV6-3, the J call TRBJ1-5; maybe TRBD1 (5 bases). The V end was cut by 7 bases, the J end by 3 bases, with 13 bases between. Germline V gene data show CDR1 as MNHEY and CDR2 as SVGEGT. This CDR3 is built from 14 residues.

The rearrangement links TRBV5-4 to TRBJ2-1; possibly TRBD2 for D (5 bases). Trimming took 0 bases from V and 7 from J, leaving 11 bases between them. CDR1 and CDR2 (germline): SGHNT, YYREEE (reference sequence). The CDR3 is made up of 14 amino acids. The CDR3 coding sequence is TGTGCCAGCAGCTTGGTTTCGGGATTAAATGAGCAGTTCTTC. Protein sequence: CASSLVSGLNEQFF.

This rearrangement joins TRBV25-1 to TRBJ1-1; TRBD1 aligns across 7 bases. The CDR3 is made up of 16 amino acids. Germline assignment: CDR1 MGHDK and CDR2 SYGVNS. Unmatched junction bases numbered 9, after V lost 1 base and J lost 4 bases. In DNA form, the CDR3 reads TGTGCCAGCAGTGAATCGAGGGGGCGCGGGTCCACTGAAGCTTTCTTT. It codes for CASSESRGRGSTEAFF.

This sequence joins TRBV6-5 and TRBJ2-1, with 10 nucleotides matching TRBD1. V dropped 8 bases and J dropped 2; count of bases not matched to a gene: 6. There are 15 residues in the CDR3. Germline values: CDR1 MNHEY, CDR2 SVGAGI. The CDR3 DNA follows: TGTGCCAGCGGCCGTGGGACAGGGGCCTACAATGAGCAGTTCTTC. Amino acid sequence: CASGRGTGAYNEQFF.

J is TRBJ1-6 and V is TRBV30, with a tentative D call TRBD1 (6 bases). Germline lookup yields CDR1 GTSNPN and CDR2 SVGIG (reference sequence). The CDR3 is 14 residues long. V gave up 0 bases and J gave up 6 bases, with 9 bases separating them. The CDR3 sequence: CAWSVSRGNSPLHF. The CDR3 DNA follows: TGTGCCTGGAGTGTAAGCAGGGGTAATTCACCCCTCCACTTT.

The chain employs TRBV6-1 and TRBJ2-6, with TRBD1 identical over 12 bases. Germline V lookup: CDR1 MNHNS, CDR2 SASEGT. The CDR3 sequence is 18 residues long. V dropped 4 bases and J dropped 3; count of bases not matched to a gene: 7. CDR3 sequence (DNA): TGTGCCAGCAGTGGGGCGGGACAGGGGGCGGATGGGGCCAACGTCCTGACTTTC. It translates to CASSGAGQGADGANVLTF.

The chain employs TRBV7-3 and TRBJ2-1, with D perhaps TRBD2 (5 bases). The CDR3 has 15 amino acids. CDR1 is SGHTA, CDR2 FQGTGA, per germline. V dropped 3 bases and J dropped 4 bases, with 13 bases sitting between them. The CDR3 nucleotides are TGTGCCAGCAGCTTGAACGGCGGAGGATACAATGAGCAGTTCTTC. This gives the protein CASSLNGGGYNEQFF.

This clone was observed a single time. The V and J genes are TRBV19 and TRBJ2-5; 8 bases are a match to TRBD2. With 6 bases clipped from V and 4 bases from J, the junction kept 1 base outside the gene matches. CDR1 LNHDA and CDR2 SQIVND come from the germline V gene (reference sequence). CDR3 length equals 12 residues. CDR3 loop: CASRLAGETQYF. The DNA for the CDR3 is TGTGCCAGTAGGCTAGCGGGAGAGACCCAGTACTTC.

The chain links TRBV6-5 to TRBJ2-7, with TRBD1 as a possible D gene (5 bases). The CDR3 is made up of 14 amino acids. Germline V gives CDR1 MNHEY, CDR2 SVGAGI. Between the trimmed V and J ends, which lost 5 bases and 2 bases, there was a span of 13 bases. This chain's CDR3 is CASSTPTVTYEQYF. The DNA of the CDR3 is TGTGCCAGCAGTACCCCGACAGTTACCTACGAGCAGTACTTC.

The chain combines TRBV6-2 or TRBV6-3 with TRBJ2-1; maybe TRBD1 (5 bases). The CDR3 is made up of 12 amino acids. Germline CDR1 is MNHEY and CDR2 is SVGEGT. V gave up 2 bases and J gave up 8 bases, with 7 bases separating them. The CDR3 here is CASSYLQDEQFF. Written as DNA, the CDR3 is TGTGCCAGCAGTTACCTACAGGATGAGCAGTTCTTC.

This chain uses TRBV5-1 with TRBJ2-6, with 7 bases fitting TRBD2. This CDR3 is built from 17 residues. The germline V gene encodes CDR1 SGHRS and CDR2 YFSETQ. J gave up 3 bases and V 0 bases, and 6 bases lay outside the gene matches. The CDR3: CASSLEAGAIGANVLTF. CDR3 DNA: TGCGCCAGCAGCTTGGAGGCGGGAGCTATTGGGGCCAACGTCCTGACTTTC.

This clone was recorded only once. The chain couples TRBV5-4 to TRBJ2-3, with 10 bases lining up with TRBD2. Germline lookup yields CDR1 SGHNT and CDR2 YYREEE (reference sequence). V shed 1 base and J 0 bases; nucleotides not matched to a gene: 8. This CDR3 has 18 amino acids. The DNA of the CDR3 is TGTGCCAGCAGCTTGTCTGCTAGCGGGAGTGTTAGCACAGATACGCAGTATTTT. Amino acid sequence: CASSLSASGSVSTDTQYF. Full variable domain (remainder filled in from reference TRBV5-4 and TRBJ2-3): ETGVTQSPTHLIKTRGQQVTLRCSSQSGHNTVSWYQQALGQGPQFIFQYYREEENGRGNFPPRFSGLQFPNYSSELNVNALELDDSALYLCASSLSASGSVSTDTQYFGPGTRLTVL.

The V call is TRBV19, the J call TRBJ1-3; D possibly corresponds to TRBD1 (5 bases). Germline V gene data show CDR1 as LNHDA and CDR2 as SQIVND (reference sequence). This CDR3 comprises 16 residues. Trimming left V 6 bases short and J 0 bases short, with 15 bases between. The DNA of the CDR3 is TGTGCCAGTAGCCCTGCGGGACGGGGCTCTGGAAACACCATATATTTT. It encodes CASSPAGRGSGNTIYF.

The chain carries TRBV7-2 and TRBJ2-7; a weak D match, TRBD2 (6 bases). This CDR3 contains 14 residues. V was shortened by 2 bases and J by 4 bases, with 12 bases between the two germline ends. The V gene's germline CDR1 is SGHTA and CDR2 FQGNSA. Written as DNA, the CDR3 is TGTGCCAGCAGCTTACGGCCGGGGGAGTACGAGCAGTACTTC. Translated, it gives CASSLRPGEYEQYF.

This chain links TRBV29-1 with TRBJ1-1, with D maybe TRBD1 (5 bases). The length of the CDR3 is 15 residues. Deletions cut 6 bases from V and 4 bases from J, with 21 bases between. Germline CDR1 is SQVTM and CDR2 is ANQGSEA. This CDR3 reads CSVAFVGGKGTEAFF. Here the CDR3 DNA reads TGCAGCGTGGCCTTTGTTGGGGGGAAGGGCACTGAAGCTTTCTTT.

The chain has TRBV28 and TRBJ1-3, with no clear D. The CDR3 spans 12 residues. CDR1 is MDHEN, CDR2 SYDVKM, per germline. Trimming removed 6 bases at V and 4 bases at J, with 7 bases between. DNA for the CDR3: TGTGCCAGCAGCAGGTTCGGAAACACCATATATTTT. Protein sequence: CASSRFGNTIYF.

The CDR3 here is CASSLLPGQGRETQYF. In nucleotides, the CDR3 is TGCGCCAGCAGCTTGTTGCCGGGACAGGGGCGAGAGACCCAGTACTTC. The chain joins TRBV5-1 to TRBJ2-5; 10 bases map to TRBD1. Germline assignment: CDR1 SGHRS and CDR2 YFSETQ. This CDR3 comprises 16 residues. With 1 base clipped from V and 4 bases from J, the junction kept 7 bases outside the gene matches.

This chain connects TRBV27 to TRBJ1-6; TRBD1 aligns across 7 bases. After removal of 4 bases from V and 6 bases from J, the junction contained 9 bases not matched to a gene. Looked up from germline, CDR1 is MNHEY and CDR2 is SMNVEV (reference sequence). CDR3 length: 16 amino acids. This CDR3 reads CASSSFRDSLNSPLHF. CDR3 sequence (DNA): TGTGCCAGCAGTTCTTTCCGGGACAGCCTTAATTCACCCCTCCACTTT.

V and J are TRBV19 and TRBJ1-1; D might be TRBD1 (6 bases). Germline values: CDR1 LNHDA, CDR2 SQIVND (reference sequence). Between the trimmed V and J ends, which lost 6 bases and 4 bases, there was a span of 9 bases. The CDR3 runs to 12 residues. The CDR3 loop is CASRQGPTEAFF. In DNA form, the CDR3 reads TGTGCCAGTAGACAGGGTCCCACTGAAGCTTTCTTT.

The chain uses TRBV7-2 and TRBJ2-7; no firm D call. CDR3 length: 14 residues. Germline CDR1 SGHTA, CDR2 FQGNSA. The V end lost 1 base, the J end lost 7 bases, and 14 bases lay between the germline ends. Here the CDR3 DNA reads TGTGCCAGCAGCTTAGATTGGATTACTACGGAGCAGTACTTC. Translating it yields CASSLDWITTEQYF. The full variable domain, in which reference TRBV7-2 and TRBJ2-7 provide the parts outside the CDR3, is GAGVSQSPSNKVTEKGKDVELRCDPISGHTALYWYRQSLGQGLEFLIYFQGNSAPDKSGLPSDRFSAERTGGSVSTLTIQRTQQEDSAVYLCASSLDWITTEQYFGPGTRLTVT.

The V and J genes are TRBV6-5 and TRBJ1-2; weak D call: TRBD1 (5 bases). The CDR3 runs 14 residues. V shed 8 bases and J shed 5 bases, with 18 bases lying between them. Germline assignment: CDR1 MNHEY and CDR2 SVGAGI. CDR3 sequence (DNA): TGTGCCAGCCAACCTGCGGCGGGGGGGTATGGCTACACCTTC. It yields the protein CASQPAAGGYGYTF.

The chain links TRBV3-1 (or the pseudogene TRBV3-2) to TRBJ2-1; 7 nucleotides line up with TRBD2. With V trimmed by 4 bases and J by 2 bases, 5 bases remained unmatched. Germline V gene sequence: CDR1 LGHDT, CDR2 YNNKEL (reference sequence). The CDR3 has 15 amino acids. CDR3 in DNA: TGTGCCAGCAGCCGATCTAGCGGACCCTACAATGAGCAGTTCTTC. Amino acids: CASSRSSGPYNEQFF.